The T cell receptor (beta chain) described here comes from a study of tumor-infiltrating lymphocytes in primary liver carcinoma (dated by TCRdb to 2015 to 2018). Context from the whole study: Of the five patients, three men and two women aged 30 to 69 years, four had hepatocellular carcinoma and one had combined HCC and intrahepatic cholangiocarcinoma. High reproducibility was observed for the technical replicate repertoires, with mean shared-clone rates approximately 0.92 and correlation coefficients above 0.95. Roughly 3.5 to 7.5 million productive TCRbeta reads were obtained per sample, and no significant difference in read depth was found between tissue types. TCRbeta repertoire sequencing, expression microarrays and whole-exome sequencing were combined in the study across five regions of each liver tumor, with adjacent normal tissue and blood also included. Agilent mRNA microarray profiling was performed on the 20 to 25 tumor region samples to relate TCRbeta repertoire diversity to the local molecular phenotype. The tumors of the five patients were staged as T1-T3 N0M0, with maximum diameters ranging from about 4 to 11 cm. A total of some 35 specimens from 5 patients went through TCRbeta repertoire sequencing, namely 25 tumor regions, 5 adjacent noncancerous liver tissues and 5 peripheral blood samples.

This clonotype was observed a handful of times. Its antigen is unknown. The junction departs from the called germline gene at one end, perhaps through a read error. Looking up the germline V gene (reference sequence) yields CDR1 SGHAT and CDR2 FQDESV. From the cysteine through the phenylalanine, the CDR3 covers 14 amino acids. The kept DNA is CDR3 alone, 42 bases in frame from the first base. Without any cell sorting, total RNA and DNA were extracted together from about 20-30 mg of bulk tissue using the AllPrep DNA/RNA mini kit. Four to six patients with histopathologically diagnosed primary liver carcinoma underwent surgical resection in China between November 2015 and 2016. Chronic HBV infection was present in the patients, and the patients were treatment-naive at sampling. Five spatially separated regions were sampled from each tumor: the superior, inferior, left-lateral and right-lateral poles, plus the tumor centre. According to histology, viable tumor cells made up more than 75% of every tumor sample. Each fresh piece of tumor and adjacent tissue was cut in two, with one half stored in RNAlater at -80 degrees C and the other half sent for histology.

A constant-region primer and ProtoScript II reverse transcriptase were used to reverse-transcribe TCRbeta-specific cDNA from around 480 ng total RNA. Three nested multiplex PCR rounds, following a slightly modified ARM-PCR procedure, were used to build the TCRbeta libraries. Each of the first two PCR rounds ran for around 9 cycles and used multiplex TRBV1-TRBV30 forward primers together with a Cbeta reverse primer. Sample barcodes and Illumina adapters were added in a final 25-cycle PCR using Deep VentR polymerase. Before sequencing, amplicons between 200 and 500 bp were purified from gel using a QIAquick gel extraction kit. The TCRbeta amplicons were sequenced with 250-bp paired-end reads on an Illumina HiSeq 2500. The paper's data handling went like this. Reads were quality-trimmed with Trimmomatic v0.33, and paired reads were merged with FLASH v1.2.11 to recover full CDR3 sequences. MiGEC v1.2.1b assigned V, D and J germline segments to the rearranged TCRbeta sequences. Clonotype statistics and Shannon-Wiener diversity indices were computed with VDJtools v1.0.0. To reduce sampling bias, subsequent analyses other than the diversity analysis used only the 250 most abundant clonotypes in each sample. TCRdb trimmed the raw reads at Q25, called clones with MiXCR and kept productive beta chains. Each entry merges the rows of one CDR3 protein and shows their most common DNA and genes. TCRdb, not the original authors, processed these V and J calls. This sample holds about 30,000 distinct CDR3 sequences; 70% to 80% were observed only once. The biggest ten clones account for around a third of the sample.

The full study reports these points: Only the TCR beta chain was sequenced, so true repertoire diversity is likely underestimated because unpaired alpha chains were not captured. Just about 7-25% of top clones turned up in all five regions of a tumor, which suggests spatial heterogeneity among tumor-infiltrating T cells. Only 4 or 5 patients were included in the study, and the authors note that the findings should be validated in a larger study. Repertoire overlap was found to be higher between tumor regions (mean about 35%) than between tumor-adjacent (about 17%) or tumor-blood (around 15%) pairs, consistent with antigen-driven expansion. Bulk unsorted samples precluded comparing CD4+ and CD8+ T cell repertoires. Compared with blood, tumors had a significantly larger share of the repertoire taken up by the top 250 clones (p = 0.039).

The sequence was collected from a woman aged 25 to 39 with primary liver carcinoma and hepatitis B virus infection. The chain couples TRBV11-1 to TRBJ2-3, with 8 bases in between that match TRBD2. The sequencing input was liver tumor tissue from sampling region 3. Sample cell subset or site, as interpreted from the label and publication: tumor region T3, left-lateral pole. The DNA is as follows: TGTGCCAGCAGCTTAAGGCAACGTGCGGGAGGCTCTCACTTT. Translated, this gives CASSLRQRAGGSHF.